The sequence of this T cell receptor beta chain was determined in a study of PD-1 blockade in classical Hodgkin lymphoma. The CDR3 is 14 residues long. CDR1 is MDHEN, CDR2 SYDVKM, per germline. Trimming pared 2 bases from V and 2 bases from J, leaving 7 bases between. Measured with immunoSEQ multiplex PCR; TCRdb has only the in-frame clones, and not every one. Of tens of thousands of clones in the sample, around nine tenths are singletons; the top ten hold 6.5% to 9.5%. Sample time point: cycle 4 day 1 (C4D1), after six to seven weeks of nivolumab. Brentuximab vedotin exposure varied among the patients, all of whom had relapsed after autologous stem cell transplantation. Best responses were complete response, partial response or progressive disease.

The receptor was isolated from a human donor with classical Hodgkin lymphoma. Specimen: peripheral blood mononuclear cells (PBMCs), collected before the fourth cycle of nivolumab. The V and J genes are TRBV28 and TRBJ1-5; the D is unclear. CDR3 DNA sequence: TGTGCCAGCAGTTTAGGACTGGGCAATCAGCCCCAGCATTTT. This codes for CASSLGLGNQPQHF.